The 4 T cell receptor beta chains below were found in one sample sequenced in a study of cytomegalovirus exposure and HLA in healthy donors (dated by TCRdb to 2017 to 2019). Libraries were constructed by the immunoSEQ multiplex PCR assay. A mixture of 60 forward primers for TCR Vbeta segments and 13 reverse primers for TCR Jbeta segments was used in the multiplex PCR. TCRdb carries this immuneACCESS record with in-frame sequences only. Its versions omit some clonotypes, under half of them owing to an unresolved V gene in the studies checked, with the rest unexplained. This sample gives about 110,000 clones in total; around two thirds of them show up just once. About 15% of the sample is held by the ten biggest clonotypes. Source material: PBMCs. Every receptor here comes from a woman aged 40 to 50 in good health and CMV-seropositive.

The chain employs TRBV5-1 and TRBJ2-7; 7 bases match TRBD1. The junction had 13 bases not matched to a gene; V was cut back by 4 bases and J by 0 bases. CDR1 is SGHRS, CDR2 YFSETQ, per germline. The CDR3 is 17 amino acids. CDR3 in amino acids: CASSGTGTVLRSYEQYF. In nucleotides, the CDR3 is TGCGCCAGCAGCGGAACCGGGACAGTGCTTCGCTCCTACGAGCAGTACTTC.

The CDR3: CASRQRQGARGEQFF. The CDR3 bases are TGTGCCAGCAGGCAAAGACAGGGGGCGCGTGGGGAGCAGTTCTTC. V is TRBV6-1 and J is TRBJ2-1; 10 bases are shared with TRBD1. Germline-derived CDR1 and CDR2 are MNHNS and SASEGT. V lost 6 bases, J lost 10 bases, and 12 bases stayed unmatched. The CDR3 is 15 residues long.

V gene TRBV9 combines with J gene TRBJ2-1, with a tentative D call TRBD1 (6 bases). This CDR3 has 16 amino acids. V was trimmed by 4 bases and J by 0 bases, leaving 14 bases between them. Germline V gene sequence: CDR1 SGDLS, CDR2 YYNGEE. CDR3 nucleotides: TGTGCCAGCAGCAACCTTGACAGGAGCTCCTACAATGAGCAGTTCTTC. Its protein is CASSNLDRSSYNEQFF.

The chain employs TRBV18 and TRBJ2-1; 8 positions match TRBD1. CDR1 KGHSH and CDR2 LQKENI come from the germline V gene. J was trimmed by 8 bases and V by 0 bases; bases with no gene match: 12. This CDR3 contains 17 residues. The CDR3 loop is CASSPPPVRTGRHEQFF. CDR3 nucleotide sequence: TGTGCCAGCTCACCACCCCCCGTTAGGACAGGGCGGCATGAGCAGTTCTTC.